The sequence of this T cell receptor beta chain was determined in a study of Ad26.COV2.S vaccination and SARS-CoV-2 variants. Treatment meaning: roughly 19 received Ad26.COV2.S at low or high dose, single or two shots; 5 received placebo; per-sample allocation not given. Each sample was drawn 63 days after the first injection (of vaccine or placebo). Boston hosted the donor, who was an adult aged 18-55 years. Data came from immunoSEQ multiplex PCR; TCRdb stores just in-frame clones and leaves some out. The table includes 440,000 or so clones, about 90% detected once. Germline V gene sequence: CDR1 ENHRY, CDR2 SYGVKD. This CDR3 has 14 residues. V lost 11 bases to trimming and J lost 0 bases, with 13 bases between them.

This clonotype was obtained from a person between 18 and 59 years old who received the Ad26.COV2.S COVID-19 vaccine or a placebo. J is TRBJ2-2 and V is TRBV10-3, with a weak D call TRBD2 (7 bases). The material was peripheral blood, obtained in a trial of Ad26.COV2.S vaccine versus placebo. The CDR3 sequence: CASAGHTNTGELFF. In DNA, the CDR3 is TGTGCCTCAGCGGGACACACGAACACCGGGGAGCTGTTTTTT.